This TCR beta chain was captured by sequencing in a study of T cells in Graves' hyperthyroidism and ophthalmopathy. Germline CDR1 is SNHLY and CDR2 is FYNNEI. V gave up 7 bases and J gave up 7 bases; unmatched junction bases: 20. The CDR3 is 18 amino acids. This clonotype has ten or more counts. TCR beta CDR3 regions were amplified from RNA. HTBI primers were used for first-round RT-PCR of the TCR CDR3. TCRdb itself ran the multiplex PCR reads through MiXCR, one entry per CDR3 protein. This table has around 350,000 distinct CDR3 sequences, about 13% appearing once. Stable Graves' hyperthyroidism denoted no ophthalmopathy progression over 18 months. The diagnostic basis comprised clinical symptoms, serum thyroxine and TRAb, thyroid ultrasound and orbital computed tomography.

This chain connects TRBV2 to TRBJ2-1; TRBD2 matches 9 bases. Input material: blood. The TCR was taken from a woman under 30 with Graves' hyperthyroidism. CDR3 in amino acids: CASTNRLAENIAGNEQFF. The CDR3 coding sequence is TGTGCCAGCACCAATAGACTAGCGGAAAACATCGCGGGGAATGAGCAGTTCTTC.